This T cell receptor beta chain was sequenced during a study of blood T cell repertoires in COVID-19. Turning to the study itself: Researchers got acute and convalescent COVID-19 samples from the United States, Italy and Spain. The analysed material was cDNA or gDNA that came from T cells, B-cell-depleted T cells, or PBMCs.

Profiled with immunoSEQ multiplex PCR; TCRdb holds only in-frame clones, not every one. In the table there are more than 13,000 clones, roughly 84% of which are singletons. This CDR3 is built from 18 residues. Germline trimming cut 3 bases from V and 2 bases from J; bases unmatched to any gene: 13. Germline V gene data show CDR1 as KGHSH and CDR2 as LQKENI. The material sequenced was peripheral blood. This chain uses TRBV18 with TRBJ2-7; 10 bases are shared with TRBD2. The source is a man aged 50 or older with active COVID-19. The CDR3 spells CASSPQEREGLVPYEQYF. The CDR3 nucleotides read TGTGCCAGCTCACCGCAGGAGCGGGAGGGCCTTGTTCCCTACGAGCAGTACTTC.